This T cell receptor beta chain was identified in a study of blood T cells in healthy people across ages. The study drew donors from healthy Caucasian individuals in Russia aged 6 to 90. Study outcomes and limitations: Expanded clonotype changes were possibly confounded by unknown donor CMV status. Long-lived donors carried more naive CD4+ cells and greater diversity than aged donors.

To note about this clonotype: Antigen specificity is unknown.

Through a sample-barcoded 5' primer and a J-beta primer mix, a second PCR was run for roughly 6 to 11 cycles. TCRdb re-derived calls from the 5' RACE reads in MiXCR, one entry per CDR3 protein. The profile shows 1.5 million to 2 million distinct CDR3 sequences, about two fifths of them singletons. The receptor's source is a human donor in good health. The sequencing sample was made of blood.

The CDR3 loop is CASSSTPVNLNYGYTF. The CDR3 DNA follows: TGTGCCAGCAGTTCTACGCCCGTAAATCTCAACTATGGCTACACCTTC. The chain joins TRBV27 to TRBJ1-2, with unresolved D. This CDR3 has 16 amino acids. V lost 4 bases, J lost 2 bases, and 17 bases lay in between. Germline V gene sequence: CDR1 MNHEY, CDR2 SMNVEV (reference sequence).